This record concerns one TCR beta chain sequence. The antigen remains unidentified. Amplified TCR beta CDR3 regions came from RNA transcripts. First-round RT-PCR targeting the TCR CDR3 was performed with the HTBI primer set. MiXCR, run by TCRdb on the multiplex PCR reads, gives a single entry per CDR3 protein. Here the sample spans about 340,000 distinct CDR3 sequences, roughly 18% being singletons. Patients with uncontrolled infections, other autoimmune diseases, pregnancy or lactation were excluded. The sample belongs to a study of T cells in Graves' hyperthyroidism and ophthalmopathy. The CDR3 is 14 amino acids. Trimming stripped 6 bases from V and 5 bases from J, with 14 bases between. Study-wide points: Ophthalmopathy cases were set apart from stable hyperthyroidism by a 13 V-J model.

This TCR derives from a woman in her forties or fifties with Graves' hyperthyroidism. V and J are TRBV12-3 or TRBV12-4 and TRBJ1-5, with D tentatively TRBD1 (6 bases). The sample was blood. The CDR3: CASSTGQPYQPQHF. In DNA, the CDR3 is TGTGCCAGCAGCACCGGACAGCCTTATCAGCCCCAGCATTTT.